These 24 T cell receptor beta chains originate from one sample sequenced in a study of CD8 T cells in ankylosing spondylitis. One entry per CDR3 protein, called by TCRdb with MiXCR from the 5' RACE reads. This table holds 300,000 to 350,000 distinct CDR3 sequences, around a tenth found once. The material sequenced was blood, either unsorted or a sorted T cell fraction (not recorded which). These receptor sequences come from a female donor with ankylosing spondylitis or in good health (not recorded which).

The table lists this clonotype with many counts. This rearrangement joins TRBV6-1 to TRBJ2-7; D ambiguous. V was clipped by 9 bases and J by 0 bases, with 15 bases between them. The germline V gene encodes CDR1 MNHNS and CDR2 SASEGT. This CDR3 contains 14 residues. Here the CDR3 reads CASTRTDSSYEQYF. CDR3 nucleotide sequence: TGTGCCAGTACTCGGACGGATAGCTCCTACGAGCAGTACTTC.

This clonotype was seen repeatedly, ten times or more. Written as DNA, the CDR3 is TGTGCCAGCAGTTCCAAGCCTGGGGGCCCCTCCGAGCAGTACTTC. It is translated as CASSSKPGGPSEQYF. The J gene is TRBJ2-7, the V gene TRBV6-5; possibly TRBD1 for D (6 bases). The CDR3 consists of 15 residues. The V gene lost 4 bases and the J gene lost 6 bases, with 19 bases spanning the gap. Germline V CDR1 and CDR2: MNHEY, SVGAGI.

This clonotype was picked up a small number of times. The CDR3 nucleotides are TGTGCCAGCAGTTTAGGACCGGGGGCCCAGTACTTC. Its translation: CASSLGPGAQYF. The chain has TRBV28 and TRBJ2-5, with a weak D call TRBD2 (6 bases). Germline V gene data show CDR1 as MDHEN and CDR2 as SYDVKM. The CDR3 is made up of 12 amino acids. V shed 2 bases and J shed 9 bases, with 10 bases lying between them.

This clonotype appeared many times. The chain carries TRBV5-1 and TRBJ2-1, with 10 positions matching TRBD2. With V trimmed by 2 bases and J by 5 bases, 7 bases remained unmatched. The germline CDR1 and CDR2 sequences are SGHRS and YFSETQ. The CDR3 consists of 16 residues. The CDR3 reads CASSFGLADVDNEQFF. The CDR3 DNA follows: TGCGCCAGCAGCTTCGGACTAGCGGACGTCGACAATGAGCAGTTCTTC.

Many counts were recorded for this clonotype. The genes are TRBV10-3 and TRBJ1-2; D call uncertain. CDR1 and CDR2 (germline): ENHRY, SYGVKD. The CDR3 consists of 13 residues. V was pared by 7 bases and J by 7 bases, with 16 bases between. CDR3 amino acids: CAIKKVAVGGYTF. DNA of the CDR3: TGTGCCATCAAAAAGGTGGCCGTGGGTGGCTACACCTTC.

In its sample, this clonotype was seen many times. V and J are TRBV10-2 and TRBJ1-5; no clear D. Trimming stripped 2 bases from V and 3 bases from J, with 2 bases between. CDR3 size: 12 residues. Germline-derived CDR1 and CDR2 are WSHSY and SAAADI. The CDR3: CASSEVNQPQHF. CDR3 DNA: TGCGCCAGCAGTGAGGTCAATCAGCCCCAGCATTTT.

This clonotype was counted ten times or more. The chain uses TRBV28 and TRBJ1-6, with D hard to call. CDR3 length: 15 amino acids. The ends were cut back, 2 bases at V and 6 bases at J, with 11 bases in the middle. The germline V gene has CDR1 MDHEN and CDR2 SYDVKM. CDR3 nucleotides: TGTGCCAGCAGTTTACAAGGACGGATTAATTCACCCCTCCACTTT. The encoded protein is CASSLQGRINSPLHF.

As to this clonotype: A much larger clone sits a single nucleotide away, making a read error possible. The V gene is TRBV7-2, the J gene TRBJ1-1; 8 nucleotides line up with TRBD1. V lost 5 bases and J lost 1; bases outside the gene matches: 9. The CDR3 runs 16 residues. The germline CDR1 and CDR2 sequences are SGHTA and FQGNSA. The CDR3 here is CASSQQGVGGNTEAFF. CDR3 coding DNA: TGTGCCAGCAGCCAACAGGGGGTAGGGGGGAACACTGAAGCTTTCTTT.

This clonotype was seen many times. The genes are TRBV12-3 or TRBV12-4 and TRBJ1-2; weak D call: TRBD1 (5 bases). Trimming removed 0 bases from V and 4 bases from J, with 12 bases in between. The CDR3 runs to 15 residues. CDR3 coding DNA: TGTGCCAGCAGTTTAGCGGAGCAGGGACCCTATGGCTACACCTTC. It specifies CASSLAEQGPYGYTF.

This clonotype was detected only a few times. The rearrangement uses TRBV4-2 and TRBJ2-7; 7 bases are a match to TRBD2. V lost 0 bases and J lost 1; bases outside the gene matches: 12. CDR3 length: 18 amino acids. The V gene's germline CDR1 is LGHNA and CDR2 YNFKEQ. The CDR3 DNA reads as TGTGCCAGCAGCCAAGATCTGGGAACCGGGGGGTGGTCCTACGAGCAGTACTTC. This gives the protein CASSQDLGTGGWSYEQYF.

This clonotype was counted ten times or more. CDR3: CASSATEIYGYTF. The DNA of the CDR3 is TGTGCCAGCAGCGCGACGGAGATCTATGGCTACACCTTC. The chain is built from TRBV5-5 and TRBJ1-2, with D unclear. V gave up 4 bases and J gave up 4 bases, with 11 bases separating them. Germline lookup yields CDR1 SGHKS and CDR2 YYEKEE (reference sequence). The CDR3 is made up of 13 amino acids. Supplemented by reference TRBV5-5 and TRBJ1-2, the full variable domain reads DAGVTQSPTHLIKTRGQQVTLRCSPISGHKSVSWYQQVLGQGPQFIFQYYEKEERGRGNFPDRFSARQFPNYSSELNVNALLLGDSALYLCASSATEIYGYTFGSGTRLTVV.

The chain couples TRBV5-1 to TRBJ2-2, with a weak D call TRBD2 (5 bases). The CDR3 totals 14 residues. CDR1 and CDR2 from the germline V gene are SGHRS and YFSETQ. The ends were cut back, 0 bases at V and 8 bases at J, with 11 bases in the middle. The CDR3, as DNA: TGCGCCAGCAGCTTGGCCGAGGGAGCAGGGGAGCTGTTTTTT. Translated: CASSLAEGAGELFF.

In its sample, this clonotype was seen many times. This chain connects TRBV20-1 to TRBJ2-1; 7 nucleotides line up with TRBD2. The germline V gene has CDR1 DFQATT and CDR2 SNEGSKA (reference sequence). The CDR3 has 14 amino acids. Trimming removed 3 bases from V and 5 bases from J; junction bases left unmatched: 7. The CDR3, as DNA: TGCAGTGCTAGTATCGGGGGGAAGGACAATGAGCAGTTCTTC. It encodes CSASIGGKDNEQFF.

The V gene is TRBV7-6, the J gene TRBJ2-7; TRBD1 agrees at 8 bases. J was trimmed by 4 bases and V by 1 base; bases with no gene match: 3. CDR1 is SGHVS and CDR2 is FNYEAQ in the germline V gene. This CDR3 is built from 14 residues. The CDR3 coding sequence is TGTGCCAGCAGCTTAGAGGACAGGGCGTACGAGCAGTACTTC. Amino acids: CASSLEDRAYEQYF.

This clonotype was counted ten times or more. CDR3 in DNA: TGCGCCAGCAGCTTGGACGACAGCTTCGGAAACACCATATATTTT. This sequence encodes CASSLDDSFGNTIYF. The gene calls are TRBV5-1 and TRBJ1-3; possibly TRBD1 for D (5 bases). Trimming took 0 bases from V and 4 from J, leaving 11 bases between them. The CDR3 extends over 15 amino acids. Looked up from germline, CDR1 is SGHRS and CDR2 is YFSETQ.

This clonotype was seen repeatedly, ten times or more. The chain has TRBV5-1 and TRBJ2-1; 8 nucleotides align to TRBD2. Germline CDR1 SGHRS, CDR2 YFSETQ. J was trimmed by 0 bases and V by 6 bases; bases with no gene match: 20. This CDR3 is built from 20 residues. CDR3 nucleotides: TGCGCCAGCAACCAATGGGGAGCGGGAGACGGGCTTAGCTCCTACAATGAGCAGTTCTTC. Translated: CASNQWGAGDGLSSYNEQFF.

In its sample, this clonotype was seen many times. This chain connects TRBV10-3 to TRBJ1-2, with TRBD1 matching over 7 bases. Germline V CDR1 and CDR2: ENHRY, SYGVKD. V was pared by 4 bases and J by 4 bases, with 6 bases of the junction left unmatched. This CDR3 comprises 14 residues. The CDR3: CAISGAGGSYGYTF. The CDR3 DNA sequence: TGTGCCATCAGTGGGGCAGGGGGAAGCTATGGCTACACCTTC.

This clonotype was recorded a few times. The chain has TRBV9 and TRBJ2-3; 7 bases align to TRBD1. The CDR3 spans 15 residues. V trimming: 4 bases; J trimming: 2 bases; junction bases outside the gene matches: 7. CDR1 and CDR2 (germline): SGDLS, YYNGEE. The CDR3 bases are TGTGCCAGCAGCTACCCGGGACAGCCCACAGATACGCAGTATTTT. The encoded protein is CASSYPGQPTDTQYF.

The V call is TRBV12-3 or TRBV12-4, the J call TRBJ2-2, with D possibly being TRBD2 (7 bases). This CDR3 is 14 amino acids long. The germline V and J ends were trimmed by 6 bases and 5 bases, with 13 bases remaining between them. The CDR3 coding sequence is TGTGCCAGCAGCCGGACTAGGGGGACCGGGGAGCTGTTTTTT. It translates to CASSRTRGTGELFF.

This clonotype has at least ten counts. The chain links TRBV29-1 to TRBJ2-7; 9 nucleotides match TRBD1. J gave up 4 bases and V 6 bases, and 10 bases lay outside the gene matches. This CDR3 region has 14 residues. Germline V gives CDR1 SQVTM, CDR2 ANQGSEA. The CDR3, as DNA: TGCAGCGTCGAGCCGGGACAGGGTACTTACGAGCAGTACTTC. It specifies CSVEPGQGTYEQYF.

This clonotype was found many times. The rearrangement links TRBV5-1 to TRBJ1-6; D may be TRBD1 (5 bases). The germline gives CDR1 SGHRS, CDR2 YFSETQ. Trimming took off 2 bases at V and 0 bases at J, with 21 bases between the two ends. This CDR3 is built from 20 residues. The CDR3, as DNA: TGCGCCAGCAGCTTCGACCGGGACCGAAGGGCCAGCTCCTATAATTCACCCCTCCACTTT. Protein sequence: CASSFDRDRRASSYNSPLHF. Drawing the rest from reference TRBV5-1 and TRBJ1-6, the complete variable domain is KAGVTQTPRYLIKTRGQQVTLSCSPISGHRSVSWYQQTPGQGLQFLFEYFSETQRNKGNFPGRFSGRQFSNSRSEMNVSTLELGDSALYLCASSFDRDRRASSYNSPLHFGNGTRLTVT.

The sample holds many counts of this clonotype. V is TRBV20-1 and J is TRBJ1-2, with TRBD1 matching over 7 bases. CDR1 DFQATT and CDR2 SNEGSKA come from the germline V gene (reference sequence). The CDR3 is 17 residues long. Trimming at V came to 5 bases and at J to 2 bases, leaving 17 bases not matched to a gene. The CDR3 loop is CSAGGSYRDRLNYGYTF. DNA for the CDR3: TGCAGTGCTGGAGGGTCGTACCGGGACAGACTAAACTATGGCTACACCTTC.

In this sample, this clonotype turned up many times. J is TRBJ2-1 and V is TRBV7-8, with 8 bases that match TRBD1. V gave up 2 bases and J gave up 6 bases; unmatched junction bases: 12. Germline V gene data show CDR1 as SGHVS and CDR2 as FQNEAQ. The CDR3 contains 17 residues. The CDR3: CASSLLRWQGAGNEQFF. CDR3 sequence (DNA): TGTGCCAGCAGCTTATTAAGGTGGCAGGGGGCGGGCAATGAGCAGTTCTTC. Using reference TRBV7-8 and TRBJ2-1 for the parts outside the CDR3, the full variable domain is GAGVSQSPRYKVAKRGQDVALRCDPISGHVSLFWYQQALGQGPEFLTYFQNEAQLDKSGLPSDRFFAERPEGSVSTLKIQRTQQEDSAVYLCASSLLRWQGAGNEQFFGPGTRLTVL.

This clonotype has a handful of counts. V usage is TRBV5-5 and J usage is TRBJ2-4; 9 nucleotides align to TRBD1. Germline-derived CDR1 and CDR2 are SGHKS and YYEKEE (reference sequence). The CDR3 has 18 residues. The V and J ends lost 2 bases and 0 bases, in that order; junction bases with no gene match: 9. The CDR3 protein is CASSFLNRDRVAKNIQYF. CDR3 bases: TGTGCCAGCAGCTTCTTAAACCGGGACAGGGTAGCCAAAAACATTCAGTACTTC.